The entry below gives a single T cell receptor beta chain sequence along with its context. Its antigen is as yet unknown. The sample comes from a study of cytomegalovirus exposure and HLA in healthy donors. 13 Jbeta primers and 60 Vbeta primers were used for the PCR. TCRdb's copy holds only in-frame clones and misses some; the assay was immunoSEQ multiplex PCR. The sample shows around 140,000 clones, approximately 84% of them seen only once. Study-level points and caveats: Listed as cytomegalovirus-associated were 150 to 200 TCR beta chains. The classifier was said to identify cytomegalovirus status with high specificity and sensitivity.

After removal of 0 bases from V and 5 bases from J, the junction contained 10 bases not matched to a gene. Germline V lookup: CDR1 SGHNT, CDR2 YENEEA. The CDR3 covers 16 residues. Healthy bone marrow donors made up the donors. The TCR originated in a man aged 25 to 40 in good health and CMV-seropositive. The chain joins TRBV11-3 to TRBJ2-7; 7 nucleotides line up with TRBD2. The material sequenced was PBMCs. The DNA for the CDR3 is TGTGCCAGCAGCTTAGATCCCCGGTTAGCGGGTAACGAGCAGTACTTC. It is translated as CASSLDPRLAGNEQYF.